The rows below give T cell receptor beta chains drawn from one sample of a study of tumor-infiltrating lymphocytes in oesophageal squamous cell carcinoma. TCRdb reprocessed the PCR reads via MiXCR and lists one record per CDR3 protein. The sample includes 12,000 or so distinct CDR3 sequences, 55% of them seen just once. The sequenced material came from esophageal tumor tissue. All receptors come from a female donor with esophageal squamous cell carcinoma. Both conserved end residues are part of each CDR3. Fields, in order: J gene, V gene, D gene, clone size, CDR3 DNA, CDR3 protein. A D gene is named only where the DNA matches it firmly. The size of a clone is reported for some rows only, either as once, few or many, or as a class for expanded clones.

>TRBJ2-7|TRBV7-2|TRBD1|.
TGTGCCAGCAGCTTAGACTTCGGGACAGCGACCTACGAGCAGTACTTC
CASSLDFGTATYEQYF
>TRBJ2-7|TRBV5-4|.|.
TGTGCCAGCAGCTCGGGGGTGGCAACCTCCTACGAGCAGTACTTC
CASSSGVATSYEQYF
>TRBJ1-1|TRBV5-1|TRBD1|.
TGCGCCAGCAGCTTGGAAGGGGGCGCATCCGGGAATGAAGCTTTCTTT
CASSLEGGASGNEAFF
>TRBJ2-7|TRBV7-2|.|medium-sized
TGTGCCAGCAGCTCGAACCCCAACTACGAGCAGTACTTC
CASSSNPNYEQYF
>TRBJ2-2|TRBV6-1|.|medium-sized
TGTGCCAGCAGTGAAGGGGCCGGGGAGCTGTTTTTT
CASSEGAGELFF
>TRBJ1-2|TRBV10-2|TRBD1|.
TGCGCCAGCAGTACCTTGGCTGGAGACAGGGGTCTTACTCGGGATGGCTACACCTTC
CASSTLAGDRGLTRDGYTF
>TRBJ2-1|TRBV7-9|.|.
TGTGCCAGCAGCTTTGCGGGGAACTACAATGAGCAGTTCTTC
CASSFAGNYNEQFF
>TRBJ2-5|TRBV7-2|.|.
TGTGCCAGCAGCCCGCAAGAGACCCAGTACTTC
CASSPQETQYF
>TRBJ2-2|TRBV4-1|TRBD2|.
TGCGCCAGCAGCCGGTCCAGACTAGCGATCACCGGGGAGCTGTTTTTT
CASSRSRLAITGELFF
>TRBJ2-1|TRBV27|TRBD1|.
TGTGCCAGCAGGGGCTCCGGGACAGGATACGAGCAGTTCTTC
CASRGSGTGYEQFF
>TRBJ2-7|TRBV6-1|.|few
TGTGCCAGCAGTGAACAGGGTAGCTACGAGCAGTACTTC
CASSEQGSYEQYF
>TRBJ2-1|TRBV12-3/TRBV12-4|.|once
TGTGCCAGCAGTTTGAAAAGTGAGCAGTTCTTC
CASSLKSEQFF
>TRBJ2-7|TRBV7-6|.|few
TGTGCCAGCAGCCCAGGAACCGAGCAGTACTTC
CASSPGTEQYF
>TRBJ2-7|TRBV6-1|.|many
TGTGCCAGCAGCACCGAGGGACTCTCCTACGAGCAGTACTTC
CASSTEGLSYEQYF
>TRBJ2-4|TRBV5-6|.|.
TGTGCCAGCAGACTGGTTGGGTCCAAAAACATTCAGTACTTC
CASRLVGSKNIQYF
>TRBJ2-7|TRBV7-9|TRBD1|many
TGTGCCAGCAGCCTACTGGGGACAGGTCCCTACGAGCAGTACTTC
CASSLLGTGPYEQYF
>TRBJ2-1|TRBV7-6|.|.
TGTGCCAGCAGCCCCGGAATAGGATATAACGAGCAGTTCTTC
CASSPGIGYNEQFF
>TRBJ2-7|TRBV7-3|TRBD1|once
TGTGCCAGCAGCTCCGGGACAGGGGGCCACGAGCAGTACTTC
CASSSGTGGHEQYF
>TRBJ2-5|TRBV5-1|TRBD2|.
TGCGCCAGCAGCTTGACTAGCGGGGGCCGGGAGACCCAGTACTTC
CASSLTSGGRETQYF
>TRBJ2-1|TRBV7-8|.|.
TGTGCCAGCAGCTTAGGTAGGGGCCCCTACAATGAGCAGTTCTTC
CASSLGRGPYNEQFF
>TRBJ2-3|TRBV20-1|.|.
TGCAGTGCTAGAGGGGCGGGAACAGATACGCAGTATTTT
CSARGAGTDTQYF
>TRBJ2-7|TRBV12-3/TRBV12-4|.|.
TGTGCCAGCAGTTTGGTTCAGGGCGTTTCCTACGAGCAGTACTTC
CASSLVQGVSYEQYF
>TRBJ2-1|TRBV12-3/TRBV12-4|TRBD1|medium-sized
TGTGCCAGCAGTTTAAGGCAGGGGGCTGAAAATGAGCAGTTCTTC
CASSLRQGAENEQFF
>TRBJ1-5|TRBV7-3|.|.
TGTGCCAGCAGCTCGGGGATCCTTAATCAGCCCCAGCATTTT
CASSSGILNQPQHF
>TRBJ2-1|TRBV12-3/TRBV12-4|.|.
TGTGCCAGCAGTTTAGGACTGTTCAATGAGCAGTTCTTC
CASSLGLFNEQFF
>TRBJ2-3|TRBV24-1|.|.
TGTGCCACCAGTGATAAGGACAATACGCAGTATTTT
CATSDKDNTQYF
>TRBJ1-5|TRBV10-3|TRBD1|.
TGTGCCACTACAGGGGGCAGGTTTAATAGCAATCAGCCCCAGCATTTT
CATTGGRFNSNQPQHF
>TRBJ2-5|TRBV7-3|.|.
TGTGCCAGCAGCTTGCAGGGGGGCCAAGAGACCCAGTACTTC
CASSLQGGQETQYF
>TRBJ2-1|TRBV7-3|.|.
TGTGCCAGCAGCTTAGGGTACGGACGCGGCGAGCAGTTCTTC
CASSLGYGRGEQFF
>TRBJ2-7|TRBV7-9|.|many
TGTGCCAGCAGCTTAACCCGGTACGAGCAGTACTTC
CASSLTRYEQYF
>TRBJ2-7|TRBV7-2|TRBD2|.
TGTGCCAGCAGCTCCTCGACTAGCACCCTCCTAGGGGCTTCCTACGAGCAGTACTTC
CASSSSTSTLLGASYEQYF
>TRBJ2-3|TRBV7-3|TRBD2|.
TGTGCCAGCAGCTTAACAGCGACTAGCGGGAGTGGCACAGATACGCAGTATTTT
CASSLTATSGSGTDTQYF
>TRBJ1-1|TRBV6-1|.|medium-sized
TGTGCCAGCATTTTAAGGGGTGAAGCTTTCTTT
CASILRGEAFF
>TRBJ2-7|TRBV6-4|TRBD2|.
TGTGCCAGCAGGGGGGGCGGGACTAGGGGTGGCGGCTCCTACAATGAGCAGTACTTC
CASRGGGTRGGGSYNEQYF
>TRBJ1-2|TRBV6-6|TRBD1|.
TGTGCCAGCAGTCCCCGACAGGGTGATGGCTACACCTTC
CASSPRQGDGYTF
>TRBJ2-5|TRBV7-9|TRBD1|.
TGTGCCAGCAGCTTGGGGTTGACAGGGGGCTTGGGAGAGACCCAGTACTTC
CASSLGLTGGLGETQYF